This T cell receptor (beta chain) is from a study of blood T cell repertoires in COVID-19. Study information: There were acute and convalescent COVID-19 samples, and they came from the United States, Italy and Spain.

This CDR3 is built from 13 residues. CDR1 and CDR2 from the germline V gene are MDHEN and SYDVKM. Trimming removed 6 bases from V and 8 bases from J; junction bases left unmatched: 7. The assay was immunoSEQ multiplex PCR, and TCRdb's table has in-frame clones only and misses some. The sample includes 310,000 or so clones, roughly 90% of them seen just once. The genes are TRBV28 and TRBJ2-1; 7 bases agree with TRBD2. Specimen: peripheral blood. The receptor comes from a woman in her forties or fifties with active or convalescent COVID-19. In nucleotides, the CDR3 is TGTGCCAGCAGGTGGGAGGGCCTAGATGAGCAGTTCTTC. Translating gives CASRWEGLDEQFF. Full variable domain (missing parts from reference TRBV28 and TRBJ2-1): DVKVTQSSRYLVKRTGEKVFLECVQDMDHENMFWYRQDPGLGLRLIYFSYDVKMKEKGDIPEGYSVSREKKERFSLILESASTNQTSMYLCASRWEGLDEQFFGPGTRLTVL.